The rows below give T cell receptor beta chains drawn from one sample of a study of T cell responses to AZD1222 COVID-19 vaccine. Sequencing was performed with immunoSEQ multiplex PCR; in TCRdb, only in-frame clones are kept and a portion is missing. The table has 150,000 to 190,000 clones, roughly 90% seen once; the top ten hold about 1.6%. The source material was peripheral blood, sampled 28 days after the second AZD1222 dose. These receptors were obtained from an adult who received the AZD1222 COVID-19 vaccine. Each CDR3 is given with its conserved first and last residue. D genes are given only for firm matches. Expanded clones get a size class; other rows say once, few or many, or leave the size out.

CDR3 length: 15; J gene: TRBJ2-1; clone size: -; V gene: TRBV19; D gene: TRBD1; CDR3 DNA: TGTGCCAGTAGTATCCAGGACAGGGGCGTCAATGAGCAGTTCTTC; CDR3 protein: CASSIQDRGVNEQFF
CDR3 length: 15; J gene: TRBJ2-2; clone size: -; V gene: TRBV18; D gene: -; CDR3 DNA: TGTGCCAGCTCACCACTAGCGGATTATACCGGGGAGCTGTTTTTT; CDR3 protein: CASSPLADYTGELFF
CDR3 length: 12; J gene: TRBJ2-1; clone size: -; V gene: TRBV19; D gene: -; CDR3 DNA: TGTGCCAGTAGTATAAGGTCTAATGAGCAGTTCTTC; CDR3 protein: CASSIRSNEQFF
CDR3 length: 15; J gene: TRBJ2-2; clone size: -; V gene: TRBV14; D gene: -; CDR3 DNA: TGTGCCAGCAGCCACGGACAGGGAGGGAACGGGGAGCTGTTTTTT; CDR3 protein: CASSHGQGGNGELFF
CDR3 length: 14; J gene: TRBJ2-2; clone size: -; V gene: TRBV19; D gene: -; CDR3 DNA: TGTGCCAGTAGACGAGGGACAAACACCGGGGAGCTGTTTTTT; CDR3 protein: CASRRGTNTGELFF
CDR3 length: 17; J gene: TRBJ2-6; clone size: -; V gene: TRBV18; D gene: TRBD1; CDR3 DNA: TGTGCCAGCTCACCCGGACAGGTGAGCTCTGGGGCCAACGTCCTGACTTTC; CDR3 protein: CASSPGQVSSGANVLTF
CDR3 length: 15; J gene: TRBJ2-3; clone size: -; V gene: TRBV13; D gene: -; CDR3 DNA: TGTGCCAGCAGCTTAAGACAGACTAGCACAGATACGCAGTATTTT; CDR3 protein: CASSLRQTSTDTQYF
CDR3 length: 11; J gene: TRBJ2-5; clone size: -; V gene: TRBV11-2; D gene: -; CDR3 DNA: TGTGCCAGCAGCATGCAAGAGACCCAGTACTTC; CDR3 protein: CASSMQETQYF
CDR3 length: 15; J gene: TRBJ1-1; clone size: -; V gene: TRBV7-2; D gene: TRBD1; CDR3 DNA: TGTGCCAGCAGCCTTAAGGGACAGGCGAACACTGAAGCTTTCTTT; CDR3 protein: CASSLKGQANTEAFF
CDR3 length: 14; J gene: TRBJ1-4; clone size: once; V gene: TRBV15; D gene: -; CDR3 DNA: TGTGCCAGCGGATCCCGGGACACAAATGAAAAACTGTTTTTT; CDR3 protein: CASGSRDTNEKLFF
CDR3 length: 9; J gene: TRBJ1-2; clone size: once; V gene: TRBV9; D gene: -; CDR3 DNA: TGTGCCAGCGGCAGCCCGGTCACCTTC; CDR3 protein: CASGSPVTF
CDR3 length: 14; J gene: TRBJ2-7; clone size: -; V gene: TRBV2; D gene: TRBD2; CDR3 DNA: TGTGCCAGCAGCCGACTAGCGGGAGCCTACGAGCAGTACTTC; CDR3 protein: CASSRLAGAYEQYF
CDR3 length: 15; J gene: TRBJ1-5; clone size: -; V gene: TRBV19; D gene: -; CDR3 DNA: TGTGCCAGTAGTATCGGGGAGAGGGTCAATCAGCCCCAGCATTTT; CDR3 protein: CASSIGERVNQPQHF
CDR3 length: 14; J gene: TRBJ1-5; clone size: -; V gene: TRBV2; D gene: TRBD1; CDR3 DNA: TGTGCCACCAAAGGGACAGGGGAAGATCAGCCCCAGCATTTT; CDR3 protein: CATKGTGEDQPQHF
CDR3 length: 15; J gene: TRBJ1-4; clone size: -; V gene: TRBV6-1; D gene: -; CDR3 DNA: TGTGCCAGCAGTGAGAGGCGGCAGGGAGGTGAAAAACTGTTTTTT; CDR3 protein: CASSERRQGGEKLFF
CDR3 length: 12; J gene: TRBJ1-2; clone size: -; V gene: TRBV12-3/TRBV12-4; D gene: -; CDR3 DNA: TGTGCCAGCAGTTTAGGCGTTCGTGGCTACACCTTC; CDR3 protein: CASSLGVRGYTF
CDR3 length: 16; J gene: TRBJ1-4; clone size: few; V gene: TRBV21-1; D gene: -; CDR3 DNA: TGTGCCAGCAGCAAATATGCGTTAGCACCCAATGAAAAACTGTTTTTT; CDR3 protein: CASSKYALAPNEKLFF
CDR3 length: 13; J gene: TRBJ1-2; clone size: -; V gene: TRBV6-1; D gene: -; CDR3 DNA: TGTGCCAGCAGTGACAGAGCCAACTATGGCTACACCTTC; CDR3 protein: CASSDRANYGYTF